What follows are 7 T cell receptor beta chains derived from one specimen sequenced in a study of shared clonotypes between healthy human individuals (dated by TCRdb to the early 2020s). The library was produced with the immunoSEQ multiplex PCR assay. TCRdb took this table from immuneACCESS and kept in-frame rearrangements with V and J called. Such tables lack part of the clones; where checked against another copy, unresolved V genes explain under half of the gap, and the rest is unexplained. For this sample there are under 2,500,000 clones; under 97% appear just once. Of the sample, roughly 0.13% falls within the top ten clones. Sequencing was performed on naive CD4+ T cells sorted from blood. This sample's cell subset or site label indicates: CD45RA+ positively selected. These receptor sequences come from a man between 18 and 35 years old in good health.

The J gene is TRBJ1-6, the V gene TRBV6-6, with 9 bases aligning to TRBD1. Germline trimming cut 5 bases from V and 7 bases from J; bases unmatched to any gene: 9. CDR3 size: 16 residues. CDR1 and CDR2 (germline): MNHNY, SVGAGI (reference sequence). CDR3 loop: CASSGDRELKNSPLHF. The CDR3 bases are TGTGCCAGCAGTGGGGACAGGGAACTGAAAAATTCACCCCTCCACTTT.

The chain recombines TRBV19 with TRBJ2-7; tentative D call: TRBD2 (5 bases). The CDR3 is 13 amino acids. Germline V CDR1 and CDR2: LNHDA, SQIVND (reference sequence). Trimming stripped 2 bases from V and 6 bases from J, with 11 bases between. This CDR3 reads CASSIIGNSEQYF. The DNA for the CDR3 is TGTGCCAGTAGTATAATCGGGAATAGCGAGCAGTACTTC.

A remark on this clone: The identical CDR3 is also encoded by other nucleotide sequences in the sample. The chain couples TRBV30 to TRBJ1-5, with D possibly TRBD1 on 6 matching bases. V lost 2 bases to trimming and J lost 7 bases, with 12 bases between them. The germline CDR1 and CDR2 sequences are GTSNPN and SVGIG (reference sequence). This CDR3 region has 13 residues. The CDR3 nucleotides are TGTGCCTGGAGTCGTCAGGGGAACCAGCCCCAGCATTTT. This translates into CAWSRQGNQPQHF.

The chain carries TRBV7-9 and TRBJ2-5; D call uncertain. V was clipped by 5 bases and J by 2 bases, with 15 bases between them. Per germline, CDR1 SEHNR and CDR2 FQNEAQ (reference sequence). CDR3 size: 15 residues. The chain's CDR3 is CASSARGGSQETQYF. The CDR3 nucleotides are TGTGCCAGCAGCGCCCGAGGTGGGTCACAAGAGACCCAGTACTTC.

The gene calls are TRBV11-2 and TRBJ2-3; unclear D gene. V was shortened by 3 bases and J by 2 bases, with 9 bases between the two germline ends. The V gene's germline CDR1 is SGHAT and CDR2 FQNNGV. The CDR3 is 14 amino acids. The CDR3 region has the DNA TGTGCCAGCAGCTTCGCTGGAATCACAGATACGCAGTATTTT. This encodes CASSFAGITDTQYF.

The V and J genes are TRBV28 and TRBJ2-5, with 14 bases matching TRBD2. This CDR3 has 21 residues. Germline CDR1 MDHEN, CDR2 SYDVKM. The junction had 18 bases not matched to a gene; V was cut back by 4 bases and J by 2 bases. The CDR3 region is CASSSPGLAGAVGFRQETQYF. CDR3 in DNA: TGTGCCAGCAGTTCCCCGGGACTAGCGGGGGCCGTGGGGTTTCGTCAAGAGACCCAGTACTTC.

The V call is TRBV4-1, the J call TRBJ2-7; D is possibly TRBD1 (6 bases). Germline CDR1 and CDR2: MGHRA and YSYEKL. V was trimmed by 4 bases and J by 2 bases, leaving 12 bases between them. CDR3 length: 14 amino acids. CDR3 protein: CASSPRTATYEQYF. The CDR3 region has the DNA TGCGCCAGCAGCCCTCGGACAGCCACCTACGAGCAGTACTTC.